This T cell receptor (beta chain) originates from a study of blood T cell repertoires in COVID-19. For the study at large: Whether acute or convalescent, the COVID-19 samples came from the United States, Italy and Spain. PBMCs, B-cell-depleted T cells, or T cells provided the cDNA or gDNA that made up the material.

While infection was still active, Seattle patients were enrolled and then followed longitudinally. The authors' processing: Estimates of nucleated cell counts were drawn from the amplification of reference gene primers. The table came from immunoSEQ multiplex PCR; TCRdb's copy has only in-frame clones and leaves some out. V, J and clone size derive from that table, while D and trimming were established from the DNA sequence. The sample shows roughly 230,000 clones, nearly 90% of them seen only once. This sequence was found in a woman aged 55 to 70 with COVID-19, enrolled during active disease. The sequenced material came from peripheral blood.

The CDR3 loop reads CASSADEKLFF. The CDR3 coding sequence is TGTGCCAGCAGTGCCGATGAAAAACTGTTTTTT. V gene TRBV2 combines with J gene TRBJ1-4; the D is unclear. The CDR3 is made up of 11 amino acids. Germline values: CDR1 SNHLY, CDR2 FYNNEI. V dropped 4 bases and J dropped 6 bases, with 3 bases sitting between them.